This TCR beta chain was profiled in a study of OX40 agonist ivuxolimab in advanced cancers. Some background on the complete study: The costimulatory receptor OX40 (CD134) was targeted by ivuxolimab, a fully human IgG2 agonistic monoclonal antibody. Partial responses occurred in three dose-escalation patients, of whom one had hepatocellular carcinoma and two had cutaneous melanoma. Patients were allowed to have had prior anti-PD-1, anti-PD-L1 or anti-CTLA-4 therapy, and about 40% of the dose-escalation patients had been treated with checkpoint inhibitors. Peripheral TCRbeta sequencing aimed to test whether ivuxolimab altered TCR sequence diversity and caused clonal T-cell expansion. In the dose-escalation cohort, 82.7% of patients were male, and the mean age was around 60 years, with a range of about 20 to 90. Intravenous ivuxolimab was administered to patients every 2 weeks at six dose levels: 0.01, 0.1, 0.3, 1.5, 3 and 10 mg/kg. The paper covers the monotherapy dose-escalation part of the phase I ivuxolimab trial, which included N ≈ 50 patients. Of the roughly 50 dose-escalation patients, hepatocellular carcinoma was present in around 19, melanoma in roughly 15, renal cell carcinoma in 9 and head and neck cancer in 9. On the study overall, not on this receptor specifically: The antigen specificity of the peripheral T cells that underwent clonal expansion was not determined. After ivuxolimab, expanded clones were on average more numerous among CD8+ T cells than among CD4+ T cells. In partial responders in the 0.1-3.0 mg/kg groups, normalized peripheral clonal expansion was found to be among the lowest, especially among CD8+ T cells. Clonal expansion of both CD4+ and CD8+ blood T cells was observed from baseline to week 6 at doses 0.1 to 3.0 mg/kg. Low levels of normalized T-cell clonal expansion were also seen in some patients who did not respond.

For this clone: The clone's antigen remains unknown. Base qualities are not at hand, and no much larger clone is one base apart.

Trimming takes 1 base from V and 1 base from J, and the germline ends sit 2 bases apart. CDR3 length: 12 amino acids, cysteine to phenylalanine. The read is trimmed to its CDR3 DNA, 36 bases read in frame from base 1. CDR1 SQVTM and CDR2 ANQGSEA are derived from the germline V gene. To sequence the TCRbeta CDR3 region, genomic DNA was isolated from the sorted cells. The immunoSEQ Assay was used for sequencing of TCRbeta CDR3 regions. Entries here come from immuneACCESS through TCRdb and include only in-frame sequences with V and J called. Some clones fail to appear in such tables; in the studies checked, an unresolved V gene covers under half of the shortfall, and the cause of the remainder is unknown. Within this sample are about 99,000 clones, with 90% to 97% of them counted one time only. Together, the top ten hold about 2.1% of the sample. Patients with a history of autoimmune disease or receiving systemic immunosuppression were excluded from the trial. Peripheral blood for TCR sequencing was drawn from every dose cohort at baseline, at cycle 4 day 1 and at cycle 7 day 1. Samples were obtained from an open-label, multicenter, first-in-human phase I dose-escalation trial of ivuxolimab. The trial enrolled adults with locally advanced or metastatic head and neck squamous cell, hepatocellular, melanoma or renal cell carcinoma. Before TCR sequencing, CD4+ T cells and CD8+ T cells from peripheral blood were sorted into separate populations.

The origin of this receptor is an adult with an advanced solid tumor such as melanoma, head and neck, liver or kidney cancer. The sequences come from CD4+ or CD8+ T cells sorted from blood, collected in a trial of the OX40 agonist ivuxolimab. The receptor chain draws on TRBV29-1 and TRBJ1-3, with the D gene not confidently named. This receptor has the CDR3 CSVEGSGNTIYF. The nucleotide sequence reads TGCAGCGTTGAAGGTTCTGGAAACACCATATATTTT.